The sequence of this T cell receptor beta chain was determined in a study of siplizumab effects on memory and regulatory T cells. This clone was picked up one time. CDR1 and CDR2 from the germline V gene are MNHEY and SVGAGI. The CDR3 loop spans 13 amino acids. The V end lost 5 bases, the J end lost 7 bases, and 14 bases lay between the germline ends. Clones were sequenced by immunoSEQ multiplex PCR, and TCRdb holds only the in-frame ones, with some missing. The table records approximately 120,000 clones, about 90% of them present only once. The rearrangement joins TRBV6-5 to TRBJ1-1, with D possibly matching TRBD1 (5 bases). The receptor comes from a human donor in good health. Source material: Tregs sorted from blood. Here the CDR3 reads CASSQGTANEAFF. Here the CDR3 DNA reads TGTGCCAGCAGTCAAGGGACGGCGAATGAAGCTTTCTTT.